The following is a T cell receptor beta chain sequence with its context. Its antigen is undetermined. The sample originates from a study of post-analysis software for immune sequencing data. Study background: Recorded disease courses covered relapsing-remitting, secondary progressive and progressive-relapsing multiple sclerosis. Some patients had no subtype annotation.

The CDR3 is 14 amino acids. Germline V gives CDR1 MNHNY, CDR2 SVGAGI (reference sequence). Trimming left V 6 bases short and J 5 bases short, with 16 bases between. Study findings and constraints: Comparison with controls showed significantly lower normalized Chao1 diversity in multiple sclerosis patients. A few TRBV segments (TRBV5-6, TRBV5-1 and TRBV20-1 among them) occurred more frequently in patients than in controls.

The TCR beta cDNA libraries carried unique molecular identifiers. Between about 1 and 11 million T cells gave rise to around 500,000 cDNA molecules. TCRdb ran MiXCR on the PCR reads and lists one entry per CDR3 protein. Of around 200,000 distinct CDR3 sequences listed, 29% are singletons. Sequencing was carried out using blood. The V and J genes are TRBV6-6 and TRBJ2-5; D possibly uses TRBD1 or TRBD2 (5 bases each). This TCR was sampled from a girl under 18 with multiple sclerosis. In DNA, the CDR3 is TGTGCCAGCAGCAAGTCCGGGGCGCGGGAGACCCAGTACTTC. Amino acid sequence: CASSKSGARETQYF.